A single sample gave rise to the 10 T cell receptor beta chains below, sequenced in a study of blood T cell repertoires in COVID-19. Produced via immunoSEQ multiplex PCR; TCRdb's table is partial and in-frame only. The sample yields approximately 24,000 clones, 80% to 95% seen once. Input material: peripheral blood. These receptors were taken from a human donor in a cohort sampled during active COVID-19.

This clone was seen once. CDR3 sequence (DNA): TGTGCCAGCAGCTTGACAGGGGGCGCCAATACAGCTTTCTTT. Its translation is CASSLTGGANTAFF. The chain recombines TRBV7-9 with TRBJ1-1, with 10 positions matching TRBD1. This CDR3 has 14 residues. V shed 3 bases, J shed 10 bases, and the junction held 8 bases outside the gene matches. The germline V gene has CDR1 SEHNR and CDR2 FQNEAQ (reference sequence).

The chain employs TRBV10-3 and TRBJ1-2; 9 bases match TRBD1. Germline-derived CDR1 and CDR2 are ENHRY and SYGVKD. The CDR3 is made up of 15 amino acids. Germline trimming cut 6 bases from V and 4 bases from J; bases unmatched to any gene: 9. The CDR3 region is CAISLDRGWSYGYTF. The CDR3 DNA follows: TGTGCCATCAGCCTGGACAGGGGATGGAGCTATGGCTACACCTTC.

This rearrangement joins TRBV6-5 to TRBJ1-2; D not resolved. The V and J ends lost 2 bases and 4 bases respectively, with 11 bases between them. Per the germline V gene, CDR1 is MNHEY and CDR2 is SVGAGI. This CDR3 is built from 14 residues. The CDR3 sequence is CASSYGGGFYGYTF. The CDR3 DNA is TGTGCCAGCAGTTACGGTGGCGGGTTCTATGGCTACACCTTC.

In DNA, the CDR3 is TGTGCCAGCAGCGTAGGAGTCAGGGGACACTCCTACGAGCAGTACTTC. Its protein is CASSVGVRGHSYEQYF. The J gene is TRBJ2-7, the V gene TRBV9; D is perhaps TRBD1 (6 bases). Trimming took 0 bases from V and 0 from J, leaving 13 bases between them. The CDR3 consists of 16 residues. Germline assignment: CDR1 SGDLS and CDR2 YYNGEE.

The chain carries TRBV7-2 and TRBJ2-7; TRBD1 aligns across 8 bases. There are 15 residues in the CDR3. V lost 4 bases and J lost 0; bases outside the gene matches: 5. CDR1 and CDR2 (germline): SGHTA, FQGNSA. The CDR3 nucleotides are TGTGCCAGCAGCTCGCGGACAGGGAGCTCCTACGAGCAGTACTTC. It codes for CASSSRTGSSYEQYF.

This chain uses TRBV28 with TRBJ1-3, with no clear D. Trimming pared 7 bases from V and 0 bases from J, leaving 13 bases between. Germline assignment: CDR1 MDHEN and CDR2 SYDVKM. The CDR3 is 15 amino acids. CDR3 loop: CASMVRRRSGNTIYF. The CDR3 nucleotides are TGTGCCAGCATGGTGCGGCGGCGCTCTGGAAACACCATATATTTT. The full variable domain, completed using reference TRBV28 and TRBJ1-3, is DVKVTQSSRYLVKRTGEKVFLECVQDMDHENMFWYRQDPGLGLRLIYFSYDVKMKEKGDIPEGYSVSREKKERFSLILESASTNQTSMYLCASMVRRRSGNTIYFGEGSWLTVV.

This clone was detected only once. V and J are TRBV6-5 and TRBJ2-7; 9 positions agree with TRBD2. Germline V lookup: CDR1 MNHEY, CDR2 SVGAGI. The CDR3 runs to 11 residues. Trimming at V came to 5 bases and at J to 7 bases, leaving 0 bases not matched to a gene. CDR3 coding DNA: TGTGCCAGCAGTCTAGCGGGAGAGCAGTACTTC. Protein sequence: CASSLAGEQYF.

The chain couples TRBV12-3 or TRBV12-4 to TRBJ1-1, with 7 bases identical to TRBD1. The trim removed 3 bases at V and 6 bases at J, leaving 4 bases unmatched. The CDR3 spans 13 residues. This CDR3 is CASSLEGAPEAFF. CDR3 sequence (DNA): TGTGCCAGCAGTTTGGAGGGGGCACCTGAAGCTTTCTTT.

This clone was observed once. The rearrangement uses TRBV3-1 (or the pseudogene TRBV3-2) and TRBJ1-5; a possible D gene is TRBD1 (6 bases). The CDR3 is 16 amino acids. Germline values: CDR1 LGHDT, CDR2 YNNKEL (reference sequence). V shed 1 base and J shed 1 base, with 11 bases lying between them. The CDR3 bases are TGTGCCAGCAGCCAAGGGACAGCTTCGAGCAATCAGCCCCAGCATTTT. Its translation: CASSQGTASSNQPQHF.

This clone is a singleton in its sample. The genes are TRBV4-1 and TRBJ2-3, with 9 bases identical to TRBD2. V shed 0 bases, J shed 0 bases, and the junction held 13 bases outside the gene matches. The CDR3 sequence is 20 residues long. Germline CDR1 reads MGHRA; CDR2 reads YSYEKL. For the CDR3, the DNA is TGCGCCAGCAGCCAAGAGGGGGTTGGGACTAGCAGACCTAGCACAGATACGCAGTATTTT. It specifies CASSQEGVGTSRPSTDTQYF.